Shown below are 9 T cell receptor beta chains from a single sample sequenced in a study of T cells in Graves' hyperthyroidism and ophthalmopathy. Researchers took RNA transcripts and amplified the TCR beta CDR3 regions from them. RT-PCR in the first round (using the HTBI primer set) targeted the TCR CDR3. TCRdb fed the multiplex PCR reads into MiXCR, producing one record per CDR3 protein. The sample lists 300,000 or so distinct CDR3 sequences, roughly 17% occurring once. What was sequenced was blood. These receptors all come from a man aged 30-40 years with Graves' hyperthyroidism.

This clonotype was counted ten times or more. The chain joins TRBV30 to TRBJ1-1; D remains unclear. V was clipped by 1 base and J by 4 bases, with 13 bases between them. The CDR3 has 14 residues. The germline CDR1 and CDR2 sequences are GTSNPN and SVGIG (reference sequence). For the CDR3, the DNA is TGTGCCTGGAGTGGGAATGGAATCCGCACTGAAGCTTTCTTT. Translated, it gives CAWSGNGIRTEAFF.

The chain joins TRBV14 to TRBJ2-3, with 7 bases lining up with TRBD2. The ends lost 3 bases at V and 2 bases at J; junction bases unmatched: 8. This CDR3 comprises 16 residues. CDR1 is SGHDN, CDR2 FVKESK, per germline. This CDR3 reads CASSQTKAGYTDTQYF. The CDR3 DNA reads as TGTGCCAGCAGCCAGACGAAAGCGGGATACACAGATACGCAGTATTTT. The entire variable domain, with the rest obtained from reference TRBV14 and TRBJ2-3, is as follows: EAGVTQFPSHSVIEKGQTVTLRCDPISGHDNLYWYRRVMGKEIKFLLHFVKESKQDESGMPNNRFLAERTGGTYSTLKVQPAELEDSGVYFCASSQTKAGYTDTQYFGPGTRLTVL.

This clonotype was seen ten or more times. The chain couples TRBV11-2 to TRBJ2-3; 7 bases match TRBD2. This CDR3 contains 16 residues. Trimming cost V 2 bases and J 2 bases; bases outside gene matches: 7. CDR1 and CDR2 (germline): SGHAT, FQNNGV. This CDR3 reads CASSLTFSGYTDTQYF. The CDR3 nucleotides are TGTGCCAGCAGCTTAACCTTTAGCGGGTACACAGATACGCAGTATTTT.

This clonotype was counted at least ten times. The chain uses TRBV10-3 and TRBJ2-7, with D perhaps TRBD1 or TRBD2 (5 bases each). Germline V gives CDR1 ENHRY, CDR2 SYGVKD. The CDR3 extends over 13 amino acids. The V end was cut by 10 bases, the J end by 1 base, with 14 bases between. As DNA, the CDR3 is TGTGCCACCCTCGGGACGAGATCCTACGAGCAGTACTTC. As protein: CATLGTRSYEQYF.

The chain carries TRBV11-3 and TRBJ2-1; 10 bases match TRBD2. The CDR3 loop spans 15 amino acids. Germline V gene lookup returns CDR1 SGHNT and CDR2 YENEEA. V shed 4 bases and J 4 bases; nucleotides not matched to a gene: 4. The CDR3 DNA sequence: TGTGCCAGCAGCTCTTTACTAGCGGGGTACAATGAGCAGTTCTTC. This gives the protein CASSSLLAGYNEQFF.

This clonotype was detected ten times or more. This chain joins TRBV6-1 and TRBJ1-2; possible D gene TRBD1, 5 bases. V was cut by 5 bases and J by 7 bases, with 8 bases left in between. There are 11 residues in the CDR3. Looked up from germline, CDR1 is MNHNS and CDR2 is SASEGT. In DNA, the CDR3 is TGTGCCAGCAGTCCCGGGGCTGGCTACACCTTC. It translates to CASSPGAGYTF.

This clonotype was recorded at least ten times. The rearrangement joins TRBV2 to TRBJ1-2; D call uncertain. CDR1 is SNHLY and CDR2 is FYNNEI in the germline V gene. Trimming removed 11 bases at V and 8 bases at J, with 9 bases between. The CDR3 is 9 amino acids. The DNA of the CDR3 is TGTGCCCCTAAAGGGGGCTACACCTTC. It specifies CAPKGGYTF.

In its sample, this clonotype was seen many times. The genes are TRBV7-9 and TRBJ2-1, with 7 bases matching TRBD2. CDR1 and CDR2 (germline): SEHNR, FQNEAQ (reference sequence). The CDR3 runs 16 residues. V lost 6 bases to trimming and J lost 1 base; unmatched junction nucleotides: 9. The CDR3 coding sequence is TGTGCCAGCAGTAAGGGCGGGAGTTTGTCCTACAATGAGCAGTTCTTC. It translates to CASSKGGSLSYNEQFF.

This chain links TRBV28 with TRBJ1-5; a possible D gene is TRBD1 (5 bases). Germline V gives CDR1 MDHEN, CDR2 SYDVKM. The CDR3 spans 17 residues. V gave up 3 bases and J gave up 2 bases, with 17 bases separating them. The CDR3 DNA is TGTGCCAGCAGTTTTCGGGGGGGATTGCTTGGCAATCAGCCCCAGCATTTT. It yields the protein CASSFRGGLLGNQPQHF. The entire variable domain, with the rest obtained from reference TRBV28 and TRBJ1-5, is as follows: DVKVTQSSRYLVKRTGEKVFLECVQDMDHENMFWYRQDPGLGLRLIYFSYDVKMKEKGDIPEGYSVSREKKERFSLILESASTNQTSMYLCASSFRGGLLGNQPQHFGDGTRLSIL.